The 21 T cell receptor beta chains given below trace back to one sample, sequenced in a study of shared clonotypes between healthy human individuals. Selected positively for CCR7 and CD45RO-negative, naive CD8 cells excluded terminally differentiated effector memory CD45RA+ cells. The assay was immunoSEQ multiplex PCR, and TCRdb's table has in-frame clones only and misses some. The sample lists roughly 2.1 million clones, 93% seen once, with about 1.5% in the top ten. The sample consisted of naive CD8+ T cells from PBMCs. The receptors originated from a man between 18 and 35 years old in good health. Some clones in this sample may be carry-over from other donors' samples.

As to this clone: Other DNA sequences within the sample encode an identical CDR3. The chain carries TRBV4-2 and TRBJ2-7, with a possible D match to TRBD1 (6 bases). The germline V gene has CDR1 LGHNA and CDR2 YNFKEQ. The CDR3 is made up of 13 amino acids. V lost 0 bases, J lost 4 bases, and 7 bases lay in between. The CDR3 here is CASSQDRGYEQYF. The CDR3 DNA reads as TGTGCCAGCAGCCAAGACAGGGGATACGAGCAGTACTTC.

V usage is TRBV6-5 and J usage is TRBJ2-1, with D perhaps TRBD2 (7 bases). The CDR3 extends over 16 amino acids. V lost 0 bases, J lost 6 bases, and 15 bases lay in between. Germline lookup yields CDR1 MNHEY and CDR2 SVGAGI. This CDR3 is CASSYSETGRVNEQFF. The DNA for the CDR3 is TGTGCCAGCAGTTACTCCGAAACAGGGAGGGTCAATGAGCAGTTCTTC.

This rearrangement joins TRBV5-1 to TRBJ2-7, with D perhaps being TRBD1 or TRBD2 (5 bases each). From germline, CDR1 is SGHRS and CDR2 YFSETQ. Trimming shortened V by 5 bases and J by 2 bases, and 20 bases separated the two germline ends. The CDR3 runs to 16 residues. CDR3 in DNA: TGCGCCAGCAGTGAGGGCCCCGCGGACACCGCCTACGAGCAGTACTTC. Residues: CASSEGPADTAYEQYF.

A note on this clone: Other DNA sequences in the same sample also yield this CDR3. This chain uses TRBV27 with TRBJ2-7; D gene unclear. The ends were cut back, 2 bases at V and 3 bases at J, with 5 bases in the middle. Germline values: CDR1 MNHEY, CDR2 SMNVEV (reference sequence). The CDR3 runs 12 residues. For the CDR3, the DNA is TGTGCCAGCAGTTTAAGAGGCTACGAGCAGTACTTC. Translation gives CASSLRGYEQYF.

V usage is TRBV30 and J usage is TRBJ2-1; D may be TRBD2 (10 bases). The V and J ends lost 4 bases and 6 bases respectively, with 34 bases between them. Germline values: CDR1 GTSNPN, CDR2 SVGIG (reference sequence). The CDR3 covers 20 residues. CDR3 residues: CAWKGQGGFSVAGGRNEQFF. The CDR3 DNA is TGTGCCTGGAAGGGACAGGGAGGCTTCTCGGTAGCGGGAGGCCGCAATGAGCAGTTCTTC.

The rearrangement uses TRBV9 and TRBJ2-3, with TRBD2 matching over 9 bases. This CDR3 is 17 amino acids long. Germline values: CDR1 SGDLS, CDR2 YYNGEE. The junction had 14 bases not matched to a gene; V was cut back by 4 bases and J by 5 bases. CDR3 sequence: CASSSDASGMTQDTQYF. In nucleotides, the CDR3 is TGTGCCAGCAGCTCAGATGCTAGCGGGATGACTCAAGATACGCAGTATTTT.

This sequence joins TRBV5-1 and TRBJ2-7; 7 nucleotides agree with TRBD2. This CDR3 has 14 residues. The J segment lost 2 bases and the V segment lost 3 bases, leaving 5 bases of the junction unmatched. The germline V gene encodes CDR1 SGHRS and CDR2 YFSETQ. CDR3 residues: CASSSGGLTYEQYF. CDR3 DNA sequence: TGCGCCAGCAGCTCGGGGGGATTAACCTACGAGCAGTACTTC.

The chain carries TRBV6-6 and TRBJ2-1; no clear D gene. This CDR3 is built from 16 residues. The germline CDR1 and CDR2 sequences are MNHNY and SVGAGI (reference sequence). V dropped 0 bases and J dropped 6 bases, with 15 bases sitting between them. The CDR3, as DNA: TGTGCCAGCAGTTACTCGGCAGAGTATGGTTTCAATGAGCAGTTCTTC. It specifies CASSYSAEYGFNEQFF.

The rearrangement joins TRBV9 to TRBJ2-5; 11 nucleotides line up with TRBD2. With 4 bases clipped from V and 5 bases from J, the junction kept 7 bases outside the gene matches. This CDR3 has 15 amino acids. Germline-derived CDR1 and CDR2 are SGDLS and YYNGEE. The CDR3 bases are TGTGCCAGCAGCCCTAGACTAGCGGGACGGGAGACCCAGTACTTC. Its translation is CASSPRLAGRETQYF.

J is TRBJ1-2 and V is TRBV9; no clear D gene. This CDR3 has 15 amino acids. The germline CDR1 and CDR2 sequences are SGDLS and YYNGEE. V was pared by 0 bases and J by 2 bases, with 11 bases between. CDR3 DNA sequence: TGTGCCAGCAGCGTAGGTTGGGGTGGCAACTATGGCTACACCTTC. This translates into CASSVGWGGNYGYTF.

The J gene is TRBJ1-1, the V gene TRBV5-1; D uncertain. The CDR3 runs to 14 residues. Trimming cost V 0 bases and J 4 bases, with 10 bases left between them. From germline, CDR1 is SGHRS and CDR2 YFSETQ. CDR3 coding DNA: TGCGCCAGCAGCTTGGTCGGGGAGGTCACTGAAGCTTTCTTT. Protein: CASSLVGEVTEAFF.

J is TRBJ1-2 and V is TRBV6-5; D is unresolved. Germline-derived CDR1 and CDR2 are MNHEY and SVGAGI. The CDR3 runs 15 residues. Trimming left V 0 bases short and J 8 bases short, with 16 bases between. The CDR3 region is CASSYSPGPSGGYTF. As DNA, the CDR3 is TGTGCCAGCAGTTACTCGCCGGGCCCATCGGGGGGCTACACCTTC.

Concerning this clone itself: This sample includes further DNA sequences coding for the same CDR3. Here the CDR3 reads CSVGAVYGYTF. The CDR3 DNA follows: TGCAGCGTTGGGGCAGTCTATGGCTACACCTTC. This rearrangement joins TRBV29-1 to TRBJ1-2, with unresolved D. CDR1 is SQVTM, CDR2 ANQGSEA, per germline. The ends were cut back, 4 bases at V and 4 bases at J, with 7 bases in the middle. CDR3 length: 11 residues. Supplemented by reference TRBV29-1 and TRBJ1-2, the full variable domain reads SAVISQKPSRDICQRGTSLTIQCQVDSQVTMMFWYRQQPGQSLTLIATANQGSEATYESGFVIDKFPISRPNLTFSTLTVSNMSPEDSSIYLCSVGAVYGYTFGSGTRLTVV.

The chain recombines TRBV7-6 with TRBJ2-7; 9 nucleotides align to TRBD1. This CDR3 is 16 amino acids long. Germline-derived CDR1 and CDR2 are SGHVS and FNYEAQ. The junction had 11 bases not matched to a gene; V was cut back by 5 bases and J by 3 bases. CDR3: CASSPRTGDGYYEQYF. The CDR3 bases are TGTGCCAGCAGCCCTCGGACAGGGGACGGCTACTACGAGCAGTACTTC.

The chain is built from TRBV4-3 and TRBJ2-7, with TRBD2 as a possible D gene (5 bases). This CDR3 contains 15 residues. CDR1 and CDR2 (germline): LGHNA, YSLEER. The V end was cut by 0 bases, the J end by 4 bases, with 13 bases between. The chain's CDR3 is CASSQDFSGVYEQYF. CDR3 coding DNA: TGCGCCAGCAGCCAAGATTTTTCCGGGGTGTACGAGCAGTACTTC.

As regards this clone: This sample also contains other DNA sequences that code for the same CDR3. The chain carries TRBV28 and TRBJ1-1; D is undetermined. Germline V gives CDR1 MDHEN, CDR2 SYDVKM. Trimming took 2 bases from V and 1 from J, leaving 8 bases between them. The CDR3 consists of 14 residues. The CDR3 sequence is CASSLAGGNTEAFF. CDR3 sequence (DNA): TGTGCCAGCAGTTTAGCAGGAGGGAACACTGAAGCTTTCTTT. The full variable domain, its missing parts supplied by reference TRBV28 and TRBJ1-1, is DVKVTQSSRYLVKRTGEKVFLECVQDMDHENMFWYRQDPGLGLRLIYFSYDVKMKEKGDIPEGYSVSREKKERFSLILESASTNQTSMYLCASSLAGGNTEAFFGQGTRLTVV.

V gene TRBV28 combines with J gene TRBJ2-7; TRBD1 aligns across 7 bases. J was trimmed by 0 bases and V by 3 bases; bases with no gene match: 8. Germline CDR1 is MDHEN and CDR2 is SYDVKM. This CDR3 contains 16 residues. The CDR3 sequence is CASSFSGTDLSYEQYF. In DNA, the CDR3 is TGTGCCAGCAGTTTTTCCGGGACAGACCTCTCCTACGAGCAGTACTTC.

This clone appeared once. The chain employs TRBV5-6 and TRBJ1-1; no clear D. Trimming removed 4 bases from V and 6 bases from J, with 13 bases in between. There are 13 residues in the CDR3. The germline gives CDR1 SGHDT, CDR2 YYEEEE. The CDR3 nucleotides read TGTGCCAGCAGCGCCTACCGGGCTTCTGAAGCTTTCTTT. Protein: CASSAYRASEAFF.

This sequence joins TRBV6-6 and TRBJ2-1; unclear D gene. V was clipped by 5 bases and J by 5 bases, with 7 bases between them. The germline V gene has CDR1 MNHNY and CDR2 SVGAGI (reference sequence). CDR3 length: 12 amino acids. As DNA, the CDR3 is TGTGCCAGCAGTAAGGACCACAATGAGCAGTTCTTC. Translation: CASSKDHNEQFF.

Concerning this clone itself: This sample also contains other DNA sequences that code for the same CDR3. The CDR3 loop reads CASSLGRGTEAFF. The CDR3, as DNA: TGTGCCAGCAGCTTAGGAAGGGGGACTGAAGCTTTCTTT. The rearrangement uses TRBV11-2 and TRBJ1-1; a possible D gene is TRBD1 (6 bases). Trimming removed 1 base from V and 5 bases from J, with 8 bases in between. Germline V lookup: CDR1 SGHAT, CDR2 FQNNGV. CDR3 length: 13 residues.

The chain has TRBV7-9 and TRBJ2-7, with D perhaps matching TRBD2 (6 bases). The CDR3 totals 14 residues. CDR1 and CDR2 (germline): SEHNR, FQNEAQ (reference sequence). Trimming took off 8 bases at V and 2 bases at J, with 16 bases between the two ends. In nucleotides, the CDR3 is TGTGCCAGCGGAAAGGGACTCCTTCCCTACGAGCAGTACTTC. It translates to CASGKGLLPYEQYF.